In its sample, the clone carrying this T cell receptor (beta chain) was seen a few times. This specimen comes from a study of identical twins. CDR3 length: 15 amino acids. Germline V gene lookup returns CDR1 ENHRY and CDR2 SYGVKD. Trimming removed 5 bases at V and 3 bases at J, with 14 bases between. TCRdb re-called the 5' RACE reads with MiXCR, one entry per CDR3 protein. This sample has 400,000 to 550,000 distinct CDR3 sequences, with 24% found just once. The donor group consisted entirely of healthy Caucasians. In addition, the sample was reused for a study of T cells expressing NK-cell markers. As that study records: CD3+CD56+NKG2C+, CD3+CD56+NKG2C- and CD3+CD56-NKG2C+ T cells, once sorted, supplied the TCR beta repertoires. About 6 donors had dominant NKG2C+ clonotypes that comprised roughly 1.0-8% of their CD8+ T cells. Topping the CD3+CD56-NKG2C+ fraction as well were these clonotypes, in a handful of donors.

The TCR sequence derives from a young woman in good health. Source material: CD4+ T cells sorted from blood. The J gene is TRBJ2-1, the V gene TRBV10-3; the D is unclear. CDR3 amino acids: CAISSRALDYNEQFF. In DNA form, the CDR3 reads TGTGCCATCAGTAGCCGGGCCCTTGACTACAATGAGCAGTTCTTC.